The clone carrying this T cell receptor beta chain was detected ten times or more. Antigen specificity is unknown. No patient received treatment before thyroid surgery. The CDR3 runs to 12 residues. Trimming took 5 bases from V and 4 from J, leaving 7 bases between them. From germline, CDR1 is KGHDR and CDR2 SFDVKD. This sample is part of a study of metastatic and nonmetastatic thyroid tumors. Overall study context: Repertoire comparisons spanned blood and tumor or nodule tissue from malignant and benign thyroid patients. General observations from the study: It was reported that TCR beta diversity was significantly higher in malignant thyroid tumors than benign nodules, in blood and tumor.

In the original processing: Built for papillary thyroid cancer, a distant-metastasis classifier drew on CDR3 differences across clinicopathological groups. MiXCR was used by TCRdb to re-call the PCR reads. The V and J calls come from TCRdb's annotation, not from the publication. The table records roughly 93,000 clones, more than 9.5% of them present only once. The sequenced sample consisted of blood. This clonotype was sampled from a female donor with papillary thyroid cancer or a benign thyroid nodule (not recorded which). Some clones in this sample may be carry-over from other donors' samples. This chain uses TRBV24-1 with TRBJ1-1; D might be TRBD1 (5 bases). The CDR3: CATSAGGTEAFF. In DNA form, the CDR3 reads TGTGCCACCAGTGCGGGGGGCACTGAAGCTTTCTTT.